One sample yielded the 30 T cell receptor beta chains listed below, sequenced in a study of cytomegalovirus exposure and HLA in healthy donors. PCR employed 60 Vbeta and 13 Jbeta primers. The protocol was immunoSEQ multiplex PCR, while the TCRdb copy is restricted to in-frame clones and leaves out a portion. The top ten hold around 4% of the sample, which has fewer than 150,000 clones, roughly 80% seen once. The sample was PBMCs. Receptors were obtained from a woman aged 40 to 55 in good health and CMV-seronegative.

J is TRBJ1-4 and V is TRBV6-6; no reliable D call. CDR1 MNHNY and CDR2 SVGAGI come from the germline V gene (reference sequence). CDR3 length: 13 residues. Trimming removed 6 bases from V and 8 bases from J, with 13 bases in between. Here the CDR3 reads CASSPREREKLFF. The DNA for the CDR3 is TGTGCCAGCAGCCCCCGGGAGAGGGAAAAACTGTTTTTT.

Notes on this clone: The junction departs from the called germline gene at one end, perhaps through a read error. The rearrangement links TRBV7-8 to TRBJ1-2; D is unclear. Germline V gene sequence: CDR1 SGHVS, CDR2 FQNEAQ. This CDR3 region has 16 residues. CDR3 sequence: CASSLAKADRSLPVAF. The CDR3 DNA follows: TGTGCCAGCAGCTTAGCGAAGGCCGACCGGAGTTTACCGGTGGCCTTC.

The V and J genes are TRBV27 and TRBJ2-5; D unresolved. Germline CDR1 MNHEY, CDR2 SMNVEV (reference sequence). V was clipped by 10 bases and J by 5 bases, with 5 bases between them. This CDR3 has 9 residues. The CDR3 is CATGETQYF. The CDR3 DNA sequence: TGTGCCACCGGGGAGACCCAGTACTTC.

This clone is categorized as medium-sized. The rearrangement links TRBV19 to TRBJ1-6; D gene ambiguous. V gave up 5 bases and J gave up 1 base, with 12 bases separating them. Germline values: CDR1 LNHDA, CDR2 SQIVND (reference sequence). This CDR3 contains 16 residues. The CDR3, as DNA: TGTGCCAGTAGTTGGAGAGGGCTTTCCTATAATTCACCCCTCCACTTT. Translated, it gives CASSWRGLSYNSPLHF.

This chain connects TRBV11-1 to TRBJ2-1; D unresolved. V was cut by 2 bases and J by 5 bases, with 7 bases left in between. The CDR3 is 13 residues long. CDR1 and CDR2 (germline): SGHAT, FQDESV (reference sequence). DNA of the CDR3: TGTGCCAGCAGCTTACTGCGAAACAATGAGCAGTTCTTC. Its protein is CASSLLRNNEQFF.

Only a few counts were recorded for this clone. CDR3 in DNA: TGTGCCAGCTCACCTTCAGGCGACGAGCAGTACTTC. It codes for CASSPSGDEQYF. The chain is built from TRBV18 and TRBJ2-7, with D uncertain. CDR1 is KGHSH, CDR2 LQKENI, per germline. The CDR3 is made up of 12 amino acids. V dropped 3 bases and J dropped 5 bases, with 8 bases sitting between them.

V usage is TRBV20-1 and J usage is TRBJ2-7; D possibly corresponds to TRBD2 (6 bases). Trimming took off 3 bases at V and 9 bases at J, with 12 bases between the two ends. Germline V gene data show CDR1 as DFQATT and CDR2 as SNEGSKA (reference sequence). This CDR3 is built from 11 residues. For the CDR3, the DNA is TGCAGTGCTAGCTCCGGGGGAGGGCAGTACTTC. Translation gives CSASSGGGQYF.

CDR3 sequence reads: CASTRLAGALHNEQFF. The CDR3 DNA sequence: TGTGCCAGTACCAGACTAGCGGGAGCTCTGCACAATGAGCAGTTCTTC. V usage is TRBV19 and J usage is TRBJ2-1; 12 bases agree with TRBD2. J gave up 5 bases and V 7 bases, and 9 bases lay outside the gene matches. The CDR3 runs to 16 residues. From germline, CDR1 is LNHDA and CDR2 SQIVND (reference sequence).

V gene TRBV5-1 combines with J gene TRBJ2-5, with a tentative D call TRBD2 (6 bases). CDR3 length: 15 residues. Germline V lookup: CDR1 SGHRS, CDR2 YFSETQ. V lost 6 bases to trimming and J lost 1 base, with 16 bases between them. CDR3 loop: CASKNGGVLQETQYF. The DNA of the CDR3 is TGCGCCAGCAAGAATGGCGGGGTGCTCCAAGAGACCCAGTACTTC.

This clone was observed a few times. The CDR3 region has the DNA TGTGCCAGCAGCACCGAGGGGGAATTCACTGAAGCTTTCTTT. Its protein is CASSTEGEFTEAFF. The chain uses TRBV7-2 and TRBJ1-1, with D possibly TRBD1 on 6 matching bases. This CDR3 is 14 amino acids long. Per the germline V gene, CDR1 is SGHTA and CDR2 is FQGNSA. Trimming left V 5 bases short and J 4 bases short, with 14 bases between.

The gene calls are TRBV30 and TRBJ2-2; TRBD2 matches 13 bases. The CDR3 totals 16 residues. The V gene end was trimmed by 2 bases and the J gene end by 7 bases; junction bases not matched to a gene: 7. The V gene's germline CDR1 is GTSNPN and CDR2 SVGIG (reference sequence). The CDR3 sequence is CAWSRLAGGISGELFF. In DNA, the CDR3 is TGTGCCTGGAGTCGACTAGCGGGAGGAATAAGCGGGGAGCTGTTTTTT.

A note on this clone: Compared with germline, one end of the junction differs, possibly owing to a read error. This rearrangement joins TRBV7-9 to TRBJ2-6, with D possibly matching TRBD2 (6 bases). The CDR3 covers 19 residues. Germline CDR1 and CDR2: SEHNR and FQNEAQ (reference sequence). The CDR3 DNA reads TGTTCCAGCAGCTTGGGTCTGGGGTGGCGGGATTCAGGGGCCAACGTCCTGACTTTC. This gives the protein CSSSLGLGWRDSGANVLTF.

The sample holds one count of this clone. V gene TRBV28 combines with J gene TRBJ1-2; D is undetermined. Germline V gene sequence: CDR1 MDHEN, CDR2 SYDVKM. V lost 4 bases, J lost 4 bases, and 19 bases lay in between. The CDR3 is made up of 16 amino acids. CDR3 amino acids: CASSSMRGGGFYGYTF. The CDR3 DNA reads as TGTGCCAGCAGTTCTATGCGAGGTGGAGGTTTCTATGGCTACACCTTC.

This chain uses TRBV10-3 with TRBJ2-3; 10 nucleotides line up with TRBD1. Germline assignment: CDR1 ENHRY and CDR2 SYGVKD. Germline trimming cut 0 bases from V and 7 bases from J; bases unmatched to any gene: 7. The CDR3 is made up of 16 amino acids. The CDR3 DNA is TGTGCCATCAGTGAGTCGACAGGGGGCGTCGTCCATACGCAGTATTTT. Amino acids: CAISESTGGVVHTQYF.

The CDR3 sequence is CASSRTSGSHNEQFF. The CDR3 bases are TGTGCCAGCAGTAGGACTAGCGGGAGTCACAATGAGCAGTTCTTC. The chain has TRBV27 and TRBJ2-1; 13 bases align to TRBD2. Looked up from germline, CDR1 is MNHEY and CDR2 is SMNVEV (reference sequence). This CDR3 contains 15 residues. The V and J ends lost 5 bases and 5 bases, in that order; junction bases with no gene match: 3.

V gene TRBV23-1 combines with J gene TRBJ2-7; 8 positions agree with TRBD2. TRBV23-1 belongs to the ORF category, with a function that is uncertain. There are 16 residues in the CDR3. The V gene end was trimmed by 2 bases and the J gene end by 3 bases; junction bases not matched to a gene: 9. Here the CDR3 DNA reads TGCGCCAGCAGTCAAACCAAGAGCGGGAGAAGCTACGAGCAGTACTTC. This codes for CASSQTKSGRSYEQYF.

This rearrangement joins TRBV5-3 to TRBJ1-1; D is unresolved. TRBV5-3 is noted as an ORF with a role that remains uncertain. The length of the CDR3 is 17 residues. V gave up 3 bases and J gave up 1 base, with 19 bases separating them. CDR3 bases: TGTGCCAGAAGCTCAAATACCCTTGGACGGGAGAACACTGAAGCTTTCTTT. Its translation: CARSSNTLGRENTEAFF.

The rearrangement uses TRBV2 and TRBJ2-1; 7 nucleotides line up with TRBD1. The CDR3 loop spans 14 amino acids. Losses at the gene ends were 6 bases for V and 7 bases for J; bases not matched to a gene: 9. The germline CDR1 and CDR2 sequences are SNHLY and FYNNEI. CDR3 in amino acids: CASSPDRVANEQFF. The CDR3 DNA sequence: TGTGCCAGCAGCCCTGACAGGGTTGCGAATGAGCAGTTCTTC.

This clone was seen more than once but under ten times. J is TRBJ1-2 and V is TRBV7-2; 7 nucleotides match TRBD1. CDR1 is SGHTA, CDR2 FQGNSA, per germline. J lost 0 bases, V lost 5 bases, and 3 bases had no gene match. CDR3 length: 14 residues. The CDR3 DNA reads TGTGCCAGCAGCGCCGGGACAGCTAACTATGGCTACACCTTC. It codes for CASSAGTANYGYTF.

In this sample, this clone turned up a few times. This CDR3 reads CASSPGLASEQYF. The CDR3 bases are TGTGCCAGCTCACCGGGACTAGCTTCCGAGCAGTACTTC. The rearrangement links TRBV18 to TRBJ2-7, with 9 bases aligning to TRBD2. With V trimmed by 3 bases and J by 6 bases, 3 bases remained unmatched. The V gene's germline CDR1 is KGHSH and CDR2 LQKENI. The CDR3 loop spans 13 amino acids.

The chain is built from TRBV30 and TRBJ2-3, with 7 bases lining up with TRBD2. Germline assignment: CDR1 GTSNPN and CDR2 SVGIG (reference sequence). This CDR3 spans 20 amino acids. V shed 0 bases and J 0 bases; nucleotides not matched to a gene: 18. In DNA, the CDR3 is TGTGCCTGGAGTGTTCGGGTACGCGGGAGTCCCCGTAGTAGCACAGATACGCAGTATTTT. This gives the protein CAWSVRVRGSPRSSTDTQYF.

Only one count was recorded for this clone. The V gene is TRBV19, the J gene TRBJ2-7; D gene unclear. Germline V gene sequence: CDR1 LNHDA, CDR2 SQIVND (reference sequence). V gave up 3 bases and J gave up 3 bases, with 9 bases separating them. The CDR3 consists of 13 residues. The CDR3 DNA reads TGTGCCAGTAGTATTGGTAGTATCTACGAGCAGTACTTC. It encodes CASSIGSIYEQYF.

The rearrangement joins TRBV27 to TRBJ2-1; TRBD2 matches 11 bases. This CDR3 has 13 amino acids. Germline values: CDR1 MNHEY, CDR2 SMNVEV (reference sequence). J was trimmed by 9 bases and V by 6 bases; bases with no gene match: 4. CDR3 coding DNA: TGTGCCAGCAGGACTAGCGGGGTGGGTGAGCAGTTCTTC. It specifies CASRTSGVGEQFF.

The CDR3: CASSLAWGTEIYEQFF. For the CDR3, the DNA is TGCGCCAGCAGCTTGGCCTGGGGGACAGAGATATATGAGCAGTTCTTC. V is TRBV5-1 and J is TRBJ2-1; 7 bases map to TRBD1. This CDR3 has 16 amino acids. CDR1 and CDR2 (germline): SGHRS, YFSETQ. V gave up 0 bases and J gave up 8 bases; unmatched junction bases: 11.

This clone was seen a handful of times. The V and J genes are TRBV4-3 and TRBJ2-3, with 12 bases lining up with TRBD1. The CDR3 extends over 17 amino acids. CDR1 is LGHNA, CDR2 YSLEER, per germline. With 2 bases clipped from V and 4 bases from J, the junction kept 7 bases outside the gene matches. The CDR3 bases are TGCGCCAGCAGCCAACCGGGACAGGGGGCGTCCTCAGATACGCAGTATTTT. Protein product: CASSQPGQGASSDTQYF.

About this clone itself: A much larger clonotype is one base distant, so this may be a read error. This chain joins TRBV7-2 and TRBJ2-7; D unclear. V lost 4 bases, J lost 2 bases, and 3 bases lay in between. CDR1 is SGHTA, CDR2 FQGNSA, per germline. The CDR3 spans 11 residues. The DNA of the CDR3 is TGTGCCAGCAGCTCCACCTACGAGCAGTACTTC. This codes for CASSSTYEQYF.

This clone was detected only a few times. The chain joins TRBV4-1 to TRBJ1-2; 9 positions agree with TRBD1. From germline, CDR1 is MGHRA and CDR2 YSYEKL. J lost 8 bases, V lost 0 bases, and 10 bases had no gene match. This CDR3 contains 16 residues. The CDR3 loop is CASSQDVNRGLTGYTF. The CDR3 DNA sequence: TGCGCCAGCAGCCAAGATGTTAACAGGGGGCTAACGGGCTACACCTTC.

The rearrangement uses TRBV7-6 and TRBJ2-5; 8 nucleotides agree with TRBD2. Germline V gene sequence: CDR1 SGHVS, CDR2 FNYEAQ. The junction had 5 bases not matched to a gene; V was cut back by 1 base and J by 7 bases. The CDR3 runs to 14 residues. The chain's CDR3 is CASSLETSEGTQYF. The DNA for the CDR3 is TGTGCCAGCAGCTTAGAGACTAGCGAGGGGACCCAGTACTTC.

J is TRBJ1-1 and V is TRBV5-4, with a possible D match to TRBD1 (6 bases). This CDR3 spans 16 amino acids. Germline CDR1 reads SGHNT; CDR2 reads YYREEE (reference sequence). The germline V and J ends were trimmed by 2 bases and 1 base, with 15 bases remaining between them. The chain's CDR3 is CASSFTQGRGNTEAFF. The CDR3 DNA reads as TGTGCCAGCAGCTTTACACAGGGTAGGGGGAACACTGAAGCTTTCTTT.

The V and J genes are TRBV6-1 and TRBJ1-5; D is uncertain. Trimming removed 6 bases from V and 2 bases from J, with 14 bases in between. CDR3 length: 15 residues. The germline V gene encodes CDR1 MNHNS and CDR2 SASEGT. The CDR3 region has the DNA TGTGCCAGCAGAAGGGAGGGTTGGCGCAATCAGCCCCAGCATTTT. Translated: CASRREGWRNQPQHF.